This TCR beta chain was identified in a study of cytomegalovirus exposure and HLA in healthy donors. In the PCR, 60 Vbeta and 13 Jbeta primers were used. Clones were read by immunoSEQ multiplex PCR, and TCRdb kept only the in-frame ones, dropping some. Of 150,000 or so clones in the sample, roughly 80% are singletons; the top ten hold around 6.5%. Per the germline V gene, CDR1 is GTSNPN and CDR2 is SVGIG (reference sequence). There are 15 residues in the CDR3. V was pared by 1 base and J by 0 bases, with 10 bases between. The source of this sequence is a male donor in good health and CMV-seropositive. The sample comprised PBMCs. The genes are TRBV30 and TRBJ2-1, with D possibly being TRBD1 (6 bases). CDR3 bases: TGTGCCTGGAGTGCAGGGGCAAGCTCCTACAATGAGCAGTTCTTC. Amino acid sequence: CAWSAGASSYNEQFF.